The 10 T cell receptor beta chains below come from one sample, sequenced in a study of shared clonotypes between healthy human individuals. Profiling relied on immunoSEQ multiplex PCR, and the TCRdb table lists in-frame clones only, not all of them. Among 750,000 to 1,000,000 clones listed, over 90% were seen once. The naive CD8 subset, CD45RO-negative cells positively selected for CCR7, excluded terminally differentiated effector memory CD45RA+ cells. The sample comprised naive CD8+ T cells sorted from blood. These receptors were taken from a man aged 30 to 39 in good health.

The CDR3 here is CASSSTGEGQPQHF. The DNA for the CDR3 is TGTGCCAGCAGTTCGACAGGGGAAGGTCAGCCCCAGCATTTT. The chain has TRBV6-1 and TRBJ1-5; TRBD1 agrees at 8 bases. From germline, CDR1 is MNHNS and CDR2 SASEGT. The V gene end was trimmed by 5 bases and the J gene end by 6 bases; junction bases not matched to a gene: 6. This CDR3 has 14 residues.

The genes are TRBV6-1 and TRBJ2-1; 7 positions match TRBD2. Germline values: CDR1 MNHNS, CDR2 SASEGT. The ends lost 6 bases at V and 8 bases at J; junction bases unmatched: 10. This CDR3 has 14 residues. The CDR3 protein is CASRKVGGWDEQFF. Here the CDR3 DNA reads TGTGCCAGCAGGAAGGTGGGAGGGTGGGATGAGCAGTTCTTC.

The J gene is TRBJ2-7, the V gene TRBV6-1; no definite D call. The germline CDR1 and CDR2 sequences are MNHNS and SASEGT. This CDR3 region has 14 residues. V lost 2 bases, J lost 0 bases, and 8 bases lay in between. The CDR3 sequence is CASSETFSSYEQYF. CDR3 coding DNA: TGTGCCAGCAGTGAAACATTCAGCTCCTACGAGCAGTACTTC.

The chain combines TRBV7-9 with TRBJ2-1; no clear D. CDR1 and CDR2 (germline): SEHNR, FQNEAQ (reference sequence). V was cut by 1 base and J by 7 bases, with 11 bases left in between. The CDR3 extends over 14 amino acids. CDR3 sequence reads: CASSLVLGVNEQFF. The CDR3 DNA follows: TGTGCCAGCAGCTTAGTTCTTGGTGTGAATGAGCAGTTCTTC.

V gene TRBV27 combines with J gene TRBJ1-1; D might be TRBD1 (6 bases). This CDR3 region has 16 residues. V was clipped by 1 base and J by 1 base, with 13 bases between them. CDR1 is MNHEY, CDR2 SMNVEV, per germline (reference sequence). CDR3 in DNA: TGTGCCAGCAGTTTATACCCCTCGACAGGGAACACTGAAGCTTTCTTT. Its translation is CASSLYPSTGNTEAFF.

The V gene is TRBV29-1, the J gene TRBJ2-1; D tentatively reads TRBD1 or TRBD2 (5 bases each). This CDR3 region has 12 residues. The V and J ends lost 8 bases and 6 bases respectively, with 14 bases between them. Germline CDR1 is SQVTM and CDR2 is ANQGSEA. CDR3 residues: CSCLPGTNEQFF. The DNA for the CDR3 is TGCAGCTGCCTCCCGGGGACCAATGAGCAGTTCTTC.

This chain uses TRBV28 with TRBJ2-7; D possibly corresponds to TRBD1 (5 bases). This CDR3 is built from 15 residues. Germline V CDR1 and CDR2: MDHEN, SYDVKM. Trimming took off 5 bases at V and 8 bases at J, with 22 bases between the two ends. The CDR3 reads CASSGEGDILWKQYF. CDR3 nucleotide sequence: TGTGCCAGCAGTGGGGAAGGGGATATCTTATGGAAGCAGTACTTC.

The V call is TRBV6-1, the J call TRBJ2-1; the D gene is possibly TRBD2 (6 bases). V was pared by 3 bases and J by 0 bases, with 18 bases between. Germline V gives CDR1 MNHNS, CDR2 SASEGT. The CDR3 sequence is 18 residues long. The CDR3 DNA sequence: TGTGCCAGCAGTGATCGACTAGAAAGGGCTACCTCCTACAATGAGCAGTTCTTC. Protein product: CASSDRLERATSYNEQFF.

This chain connects TRBV7-6 to TRBJ2-7, with 13 bases matching TRBD2. CDR3 size: 16 residues. Germline CDR1 SGHVS, CDR2 FNYEAQ. The V gene end was trimmed by 4 bases and the J gene end by 3 bases; junction bases not matched to a gene: 6. CDR3 in amino acids: CASSSELAGGNYEQYF. In nucleotides, the CDR3 is TGTGCCAGCAGCTCGGAACTAGCGGGAGGGAACTACGAGCAGTACTTC.

The chain recombines TRBV7-8 with TRBJ2-5; D might be TRBD1 (6 bases). V was shortened by 5 bases and J by 2 bases, with 12 bases between the two germline ends. The CDR3 covers 14 residues. Germline CDR1 SGHVS, CDR2 FQNEAQ. Written as DNA, the CDR3 is TGTGCCAGCAGCATCAGGGGATTTCAAGAGACCCAGTACTTC. It encodes CASSIRGFQETQYF.